This T cell receptor (beta chain) was captured by sequencing in a study of T cells in Graves' hyperthyroidism and ophthalmopathy. The sample holds many counts of this clonotype. Antigen: not known. The germline V gene has CDR1 MNHNS and CDR2 SASEGT. CDR3 length: 14 amino acids. V was shortened by 5 bases and J by 3 bases, with 14 bases between the two germline ends. Study observations and caveats: Ophthalmopathy was model-predicted a median about 6.7 months pre-onset.

The hyperthyroidism was newly diagnosed and had lasted under 2 months; the patients were aged 18 to 65. The TCR beta CDR3 regions underwent amplification using RNA transcripts as the source. Carried out on the TCR CDR3, a first-round RT-PCR used the HTBI primer set. TCRdb re-analysed the multiplex PCR reads in MiXCR, keeping a single row per CDR3 protein. The profile covers 300,000 to 400,000 distinct CDR3 sequences, with approximately 13% appearing a single time and 9.2% taken by the ten largest. The source material was blood. The chain uses TRBV6-1 and TRBJ2-7; no firm D call. This sequence originates from a woman under 30 with Graves' hyperthyroidism. The CDR3 protein is CASSKTGSYYEQYF. In DNA form, the CDR3 reads TGTGCCAGCAGTAAAACCGGGTCGTACTACGAGCAGTACTTC.